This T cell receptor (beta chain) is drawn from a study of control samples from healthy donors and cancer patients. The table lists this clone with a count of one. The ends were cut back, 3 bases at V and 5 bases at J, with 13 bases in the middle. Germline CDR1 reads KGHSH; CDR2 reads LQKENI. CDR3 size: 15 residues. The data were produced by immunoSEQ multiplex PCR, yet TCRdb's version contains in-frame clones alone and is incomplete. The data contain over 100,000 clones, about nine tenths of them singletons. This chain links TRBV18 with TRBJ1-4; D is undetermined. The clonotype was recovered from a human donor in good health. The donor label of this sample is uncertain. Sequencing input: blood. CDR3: CASSPPLGHNEKLFF. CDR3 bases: TGTGCCAGCTCACCTCCACTTGGCCACAATGAAAAACTGTTTTTT.